These 5 T cell receptor beta chains share one sample of origin, sequenced in a study of blood T cell repertoires in COVID-19. Assay: immunoSEQ multiplex PCR; the TCRdb copy retains only in-frame clones and omits some. The sample lists more than 400,000 clones, roughly 85% occurring once. Sample: peripheral blood. The receptor set was obtained from a human donor in a cohort sampled during active COVID-19.

The gene calls are TRBV6-5 and TRBJ1-2, with D tentatively TRBD1 (5 bases). The germline V gene encodes CDR1 MNHEY and CDR2 SVGAGI. There are 13 residues in the CDR3. The V gene lost 10 bases and the J gene lost 4 bases, with 16 bases spanning the gap. CDR3 sequence: CAIPRVIPYGYTF. The CDR3 bases are TGTGCCATACCCAGGGTAATCCCCTATGGCTACACCTTC.

This clone was counted only a few times. The CDR3 protein is CASSGGSSGRTDTQYF. The CDR3 DNA reads as TGTGCCAGCAGTGGCGGCAGCAGCGGGAGGACAGATACGCAGTATTTT. The gene calls are TRBV2 and TRBJ2-3; TRBD2 aligns across 9 bases. This CDR3 has 16 amino acids. Per the germline V gene, CDR1 is SNHLY and CDR2 is FYNNEI. V was pared by 4 bases and J by 3 bases, with 8 bases of the junction left unmatched. The full variable domain, in which reference TRBV2 and TRBJ2-3 provide the parts outside the CDR3, is EPEVTQTPSHQVTQMGQEVILRCVPISNHLYFYWYRQILGQKVEFLVSFYNNEISEKSEIFDDQFSVERPDGSNFTLKIRSTKLEDSAMYFCASSGGSSGRTDTQYFGPGTRLTVL.

The rearrangement links TRBV5-1 to TRBJ2-7; D remains ambiguous. The CDR3 is made up of 14 amino acids. From germline, CDR1 is SGHRS and CDR2 YFSETQ. Trimming shortened V by 0 bases and J by 3 bases, and 10 bases separated the two germline ends. The CDR3 region is CASSLDSKYYEQYF. In DNA form, the CDR3 reads TGCGCCAGCAGCTTGGACAGTAAGTACTACGAGCAGTACTTC.

The chain recombines TRBV19 with TRBJ2-1; D perhaps matches TRBD1 (6 bases). Per the germline V gene, CDR1 is LNHDA and CDR2 is SQIVND (reference sequence). The V end was cut by 5 bases, the J end by 2 bases, with 19 bases between. The CDR3 spans 17 residues. The CDR3 sequence is CASSSLTGIGTYNEQFF. The CDR3 DNA is TGTGCCAGTAGTTCCCTCACAGGGATAGGAACCTACAATGAGCAGTTCTTC.

The rearrangement links TRBV10-3 to TRBJ2-3; 9 positions match TRBD1. The V and J ends lost 11 bases and 3 bases, in that order; junction bases with no gene match: 12. CDR1 ENHRY and CDR2 SYGVKD come from the germline V gene. The CDR3 spans 15 residues. CDR3 loop: CASDRGTGSTDTQYF. CDR3 DNA: TGTGCCTCCGACCGGGGGACAGGGAGTACAGATACGCAGTATTTT.